This TCR beta chain was captured in a study of blood T cell repertoires in COVID-19. Study summary: Sites across the United States, Italy and Spain contributed samples from acute and convalescent COVID-19. Sample material is recorded as cDNA or gDNA derived from T cells, B-cell-depleted T cells, or PBMCs.

Methods used by the authors: Estimates of nucleated cell counts were drawn from the amplification of reference gene primers. The assay was immunoSEQ multiplex PCR, and TCRdb's table has in-frame clones only and misses some. The V and J calls and clone size come from that table; D and trimming were worked out from the DNA. The table shows about 25,000 clones, with around nine tenths occurring only once. The sample comprised peripheral blood. This TCR came from a human donor with active COVID-19. The donor label of this sample is uncertain.

The CDR3 sequence: CASSLSSDGKNTEAFF. The CDR3 nucleotides are TGTGCCAGCAGTTTATCCTCCGACGGGAAAAACACTGAAGCTTTCTTT. The chain recombines TRBV27 with TRBJ1-1, with D unresolved. The CDR3 runs to 16 residues. CDR1 is MNHEY, CDR2 SMNVEV, per germline (reference sequence). Deletions cut 0 bases from V and 2 bases from J, with 13 bases between.